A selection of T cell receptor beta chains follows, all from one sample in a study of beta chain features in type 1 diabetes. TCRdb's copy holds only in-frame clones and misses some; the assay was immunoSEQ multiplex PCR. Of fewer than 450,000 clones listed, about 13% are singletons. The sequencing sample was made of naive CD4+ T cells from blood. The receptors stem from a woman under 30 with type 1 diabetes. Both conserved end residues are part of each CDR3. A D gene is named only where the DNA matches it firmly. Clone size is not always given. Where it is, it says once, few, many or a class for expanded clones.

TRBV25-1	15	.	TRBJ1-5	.	CASSSSGGVNQPQHF	TGTGCCAGCAGTTCCTCGGGGGGAGTCAATCAGCCCCAGCATTTT
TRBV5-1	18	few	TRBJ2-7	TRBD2	CASSLVLAGGYLAHEQYF	TGCGCCAGCAGCTTGGTCCTGGCGGGGGGATATCTGGCGCACGAGCAGTACTTC
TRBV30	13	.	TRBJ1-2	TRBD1	CAWSADRGHGYTF	TGTGCCTGGAGCGCGGACAGGGGGCATGGCTACACCTTC
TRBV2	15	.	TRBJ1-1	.	CASSGRRIVNTEAFF	TGTGCCAGCAGTGGCAGGCGAATCGTGAACACTGAAGCTTTCTTT
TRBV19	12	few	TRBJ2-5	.	CASSQAQETQYF	TGTGCCAGCAGCCAGGCCCAAGAGACCCAGTACTTC
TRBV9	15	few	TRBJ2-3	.	CASSVATSDSDTQYF	TGTGCCAGCAGCGTAGCTACTTCGGACTCAGATACGCAGTATTTT
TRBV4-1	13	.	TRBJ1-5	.	CASANREDQPQHF	TGCGCCAGCGCCAACAGGGAAGATCAGCCCCAGCATTTT
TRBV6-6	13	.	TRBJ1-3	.	CASGQASGNTIYF	TGTGCCAGCGGGCAAGCCTCTGGAAACACCATATATTTT
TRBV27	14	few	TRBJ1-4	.	CASSLGARGEKLFF	TGTGCCAGCAGTTTAGGGGCCCGAGGCGAAAAACTGTTTTTT
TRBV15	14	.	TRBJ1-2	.	CATSFRRWGDGYTF	TGTGCCACCAGCTTTCGACGGTGGGGGGATGGCTACACCTTC
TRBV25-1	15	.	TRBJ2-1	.	CASSEIVTAVNEQFF	TGTGCCAGCAGTGAAATTGTGACAGCCGTGAATGAGCAGTTCTTC
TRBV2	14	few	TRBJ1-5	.	CASSESQGNQPQHF	TGTGCCAGCAGTGAATCCCAGGGGAATCAGCCCCAGCATTTT
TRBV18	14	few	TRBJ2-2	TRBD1	CASSPDRSTGELFF	TGTGCCAGCTCACCGGACAGGTCCACCGGGGAGCTGTTTTTT
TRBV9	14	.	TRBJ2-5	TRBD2	CASSVRLAEETQYF	TGTGCCAGCAGCGTAAGACTAGCGGAAGAGACCCAGTACTTC
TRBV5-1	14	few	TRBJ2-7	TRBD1	CASSPGTGSSEQYF	TGCGCCAGCAGCCCCGGGACAGGGTCCTCCGAGCAGTACTTC
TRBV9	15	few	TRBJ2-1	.	CASSVQGGAYNEQFF	TGTGCCAGCAGCGTACAGGGCGGGGCGTACAATGAGCAGTTCTTC
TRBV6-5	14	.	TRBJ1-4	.	CASSPTVGRGGLFF	TGTGCCAGCAGTCCTACAGTAGGAAGGGGCGGACTGTTTTTT
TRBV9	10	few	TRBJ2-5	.	CATPRETQYF	TGTGCCACCCCGAGGGAGACCCAGTACTTC
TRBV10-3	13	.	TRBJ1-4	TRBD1	CAIQDRENEKLFF	TGTGCCATTCAGGACAGGGAAAATGAAAAACTGTTTTTT
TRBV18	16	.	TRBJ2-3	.	CASSRAPAAGGDTQYF	TGTGCCAGCTCACGGGCCCCGGCAGCTGGAGGAGATACGCAGTATTTT
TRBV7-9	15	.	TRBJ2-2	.	CASSSTMANTGELFF	TGTGCCAGCAGCTCTACGATGGCGAACACCGGGGAGCTGTTTTTT
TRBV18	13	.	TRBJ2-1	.	CASSRTGYNEQFF	TGTGCCAGCTCCCGTACAGGGTACAATGAGCAGTTCTTC
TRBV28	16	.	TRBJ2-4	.	CASSLIRQGAKNIQYF	TGTGCCAGCAGTTTAATTCGCCAGGGAGCCAAAAACATTCAGTACTTC
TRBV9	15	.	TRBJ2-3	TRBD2	CASSVRGRNPDTQYF	TGTGCCAGCAGCGTACGCGGGAGGAACCCAGATACGCAGTATTTT
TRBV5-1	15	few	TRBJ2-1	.	CASSPGATSYNEQFF	TGCGCCAGCAGCCCTGGGGCAACTTCCTACAATGAGCAGTTCTTC
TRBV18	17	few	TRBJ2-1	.	CASSPPLQRTLVNEQFF	TGTGCCAGCTCACCACCCCTCCAGCGGACCCTTGTGAATGAGCAGTTCTTC
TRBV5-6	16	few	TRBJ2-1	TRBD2	CASSLPSGWDYNEQFF	TGTGCCAGCAGCTTGCCTAGCGGGTGGGATTACAATGAGCAGTTCTTC
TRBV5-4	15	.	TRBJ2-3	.	CASSLALRGTDTQYF	TGTGCCAGCAGCTTGGCCCTTCGGGGGACAGATACGCAGTATTTT
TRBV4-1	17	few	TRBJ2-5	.	CASSRAPVRVTGETQYF	TGCGCCAGCAGCCGAGCCCCCGTGCGGGTCACGGGAGAGACCCAGTACTTC
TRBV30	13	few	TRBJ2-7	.	CAWSAGTSYEQYF	TGTGCCTGGAGCGCCGGGACATCGTACGAGCAGTACTTC
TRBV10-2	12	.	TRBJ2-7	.	CASSGQNYEQYF	TGCGCCAGCAGTGGTCAAAACTACGAGCAGTACTTC
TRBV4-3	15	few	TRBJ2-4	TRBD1	CASSQGIQGVDIQYF	TGCGCCAGCAGCCAAGGGATACAGGGGGTGGACATTCAGTACTTC
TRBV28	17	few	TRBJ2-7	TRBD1	CASSLLTGQGYSYEQYF	TGTGCCAGCAGTTTATTGACCGGACAGGGGTATTCTTACGAGCAGTACTTC
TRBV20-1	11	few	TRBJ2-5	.	CSARRQETQYF	TGCAGTGCTAGGCGACAAGAGACCCAGTACTTC
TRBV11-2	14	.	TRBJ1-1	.	CASSQALGNTEAFF	TGTGCCAGCAGCCAGGCTCTCGGGAACACTGAAGCTTTCTTT
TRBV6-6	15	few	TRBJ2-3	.	CASSYGQLSSDTQYF	TGTGCCAGCAGTTACGGACAGCTTTCCTCGGATACGCAGTATTTT
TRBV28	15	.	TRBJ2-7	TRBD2	CASSLYGSGRYEQYF	TGTGCCAGCAGTTTATACGGTAGCGGGAGGTACGAGCAGTACTTC
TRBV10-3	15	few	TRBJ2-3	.	CAISDSRSGTDTQYF	TGTGCCATCAGTGATTCGCGGTCGGGCACAGATACGCAGTATTTT
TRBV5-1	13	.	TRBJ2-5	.	CASSLAFQETQYF	TGCGCCAGCAGCTTGGCTTTCCAAGAGACCCAGTACTTC
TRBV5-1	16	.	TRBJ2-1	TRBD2	CASSRLAGDSYNEQFF	TGCGCCAGCAGCCGGCTTGCGGGAGATTCCTACAATGAGCAGTTCTTC
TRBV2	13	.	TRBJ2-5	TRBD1	CASSPDRGETQYF	TGTGCCAGCAGTCCGGACAGGGGAGAGACCCAGTACTTC
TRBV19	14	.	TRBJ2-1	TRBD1	CASSISTGANEQFF	TGTGCCAGTAGTATCTCGACAGGGGCCAATGAGCAGTTCTTC
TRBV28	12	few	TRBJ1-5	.	CASSLSGQPQHF	TGTGCCAGCAGTTTGTCCGGTCAGCCCCAGCATTTT
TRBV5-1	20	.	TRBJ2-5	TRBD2	CASSFKGLAGGTNPQETQYF	TGCGCCAGCAGCTTTAAAGGACTAGCGGGAGGAACCAACCCCCAAGAGACCCAGTACTTC
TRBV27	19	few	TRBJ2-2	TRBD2	CASSPRAIAGGLGTGELFF	TGTGCCAGCAGCCCCAGGGCAATAGCGGGAGGGTTGGGCACCGGGGAGCTGTTTTTT
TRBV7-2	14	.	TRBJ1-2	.	CASSPEGGGRGYTF	TGTGCCAGCAGCCCTGAAGGCGGGGGAAGAGGCTACACCTTC
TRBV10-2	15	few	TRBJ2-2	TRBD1	CASGDRGLNTGELFF	TGCGCCAGCGGAGACAGGGGGCTGAACACCGGGGAGCTGTTTTTT
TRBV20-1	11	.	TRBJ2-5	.	CSARQQETQYF	TGCAGTGCTAGACAGCAAGAGACCCAGTACTTC
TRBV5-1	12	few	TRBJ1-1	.	CASCGGNTEAFF	TGCGCCAGCTGCGGCGGGAACACTGAAGCTTTCTTT
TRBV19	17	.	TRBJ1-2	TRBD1	CASSRDRAVARGYGYTF	TGTGCCAGTAGTCGGGACAGGGCGGTGGCCCGGGGCTATGGCTACACCTTC
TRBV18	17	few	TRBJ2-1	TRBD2	CASSPPGTSGTYNEQFF	TGTGCCAGCTCACCACCCGGGACTAGCGGGACCTACAATGAGCAGTTCTTC
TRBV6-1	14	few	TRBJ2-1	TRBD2	CASRGIAGGNEQFF	TGTGCCAGCAGGGGAATAGCGGGAGGAAATGAGCAGTTCTTC
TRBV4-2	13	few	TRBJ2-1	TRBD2	CASRDSGGGEQFF	TGTGCCAGCAGGGATTCCGGGGGGGGTGAGCAGTTCTTC
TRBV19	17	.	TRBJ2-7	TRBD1	CASSMGQDLPLLYEQYF	TGTGCCAGTAGTATGGGACAGGACTTACCGTTACTCTACGAGCAGTACTTC
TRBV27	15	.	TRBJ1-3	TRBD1	CASSLGTASGNTIYF	TGTGCCAGCAGCCTCGGGACAGCCTCTGGAAACACCATATATTTT
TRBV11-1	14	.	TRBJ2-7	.	CASSSSGRGYEQYF	TGTGCCAGCAGCTCCTCGGGACGGGGGTACGAGCAGTACTTC
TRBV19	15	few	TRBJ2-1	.	CASSAPRGAYNEQFF	TGTGCCAGTAGTGCCCCCCGGGGGGCATACAATGAGCAGTTCTTC
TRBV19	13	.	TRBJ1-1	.	CASSLDPTGEAFF	TGTGCCAGTAGTCTCGATCCTACAGGGGAAGCTTTCTTT
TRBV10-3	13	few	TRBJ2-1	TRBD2	CAISTGTSDEQFF	TGTGCCATCAGTACCGGGACTAGCGATGAGCAGTTCTTC